The T cell receptor (beta chain) under discussion was sequenced for a study of naive and memory T cell subsets. With 3 bases removed from V and 2 bases from J, the gap between germline ends came to 4 bases. CDR1 DFQATT and CDR2 SNEGSKA come from the germline V gene (reference sequence). The CDR3 length is 12 residues. Study observations and caveats: Naive repertoires, especially CD8, held a few larger clonotypes, possibly memory cells re-expressing CD45RA. Expression changes during T cell differentiation may affect RNA-based TCR counts.

Notes on this clonotype: The antigen is not known.

Separate alpha and beta amplification began at the second PCR step. CMV status came from CD4+ IFNgamma after overnight CMV lysate stimulation. Cells stained for CD3, CD4, CD8, CD45RA, CD27 and viability were sorted into four CD45RA/CD27 subsets. Two oligonucleotides, mixed equimolar, formed the beta constant-region primer covering TRBC1 and TRBC2. Nested alpha and beta constant-region primers with the SP2 primer drove four PCR rounds on ligated cDNA. TCRdb independently ran MiXCR on the UMI-ligation and nested PCR reads; one entry per CDR3 protein. In the table there are around 160,000 distinct CDR3 sequences, over 20% of which are singletons.

The source is a human donor in good health. This chain connects TRBV20-1 to TRBJ2-2; D ambiguous. Sequencing input: naive CD4+ T cells from blood. DNA of the CDR3: TGCAGTGCTAGCCAAAACACCGGGGAGCTGTTTTTT. Translating it yields CSASQNTGELFF.